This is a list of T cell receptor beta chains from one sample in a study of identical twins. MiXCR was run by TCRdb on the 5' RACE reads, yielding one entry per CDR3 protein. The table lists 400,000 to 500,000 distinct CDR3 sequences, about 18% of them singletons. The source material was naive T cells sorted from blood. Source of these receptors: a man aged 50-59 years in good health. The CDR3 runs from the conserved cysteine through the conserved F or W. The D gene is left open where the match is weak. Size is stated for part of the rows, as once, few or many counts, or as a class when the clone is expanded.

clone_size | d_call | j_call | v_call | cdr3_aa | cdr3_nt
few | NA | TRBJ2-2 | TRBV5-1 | CASIVAGSNTGELFF | TGCGCCAGCATCGTGGCGGGATCGAACACCGGGGAGCTGTTTTTT
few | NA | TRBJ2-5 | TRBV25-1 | CASSEPLLGEGQETQYF | TGTGCCAGCAGTGAACCATTATTGGGAGAGGGACAAGAGACCCAGTACTTC
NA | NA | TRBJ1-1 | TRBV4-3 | CASSQDPYEGWGNTEAFF | TGCGCCAGCAGCCAAGACCCCTACGAGGGATGGGGGAACACTGAAGCTTTCTTT
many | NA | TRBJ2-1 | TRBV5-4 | CASNRDHRGNEQFF | TGTGCCAGCAACAGGGACCACCGGGGTAATGAGCAGTTCTTC
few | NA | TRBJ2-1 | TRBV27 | CASKTLLGEQFF | TGTGCCAGCAAAACTCTGTTGGGTGAGCAGTTCTTC
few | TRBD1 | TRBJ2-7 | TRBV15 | CATSRDYRGPLEQYF | TGTGCCACCAGCAGAGATTACAGGGGCCCCCTCGAGCAGTACTTC
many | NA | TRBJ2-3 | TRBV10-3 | CAIRERDHPWQYF | TGTGCCATCAGGGAAAGGGACCACCCTTGGCAGTATTTT
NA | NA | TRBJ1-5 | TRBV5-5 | CASSFGRPSNQPQHF | TGTGCCAGCAGCTTCGGACGGCCTAGCAATCAGCCCCAGCATTTT
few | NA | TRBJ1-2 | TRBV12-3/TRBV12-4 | CASSFQPNYGYTF | TGTGCCAGCAGTTTCCAGCCTAACTATGGCTACACCTTC
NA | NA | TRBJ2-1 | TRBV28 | CASTGRPNEQFF | TGTGCCAGCACCGGACGCCCCAATGAGCAGTTCTTC
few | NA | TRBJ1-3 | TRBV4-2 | CASSQEGWGTGNTIYF | TGTGCCAGCAGCCAAGAAGGTTGGGGAACTGGAAACACCATATATTTT
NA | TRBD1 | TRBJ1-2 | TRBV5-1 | CASSLATGGPTYGYTF | TGCGCCAGCAGCTTGGCTACAGGGGGCCCTACCTATGGCTACACCTTC